The following is a TCR beta chain sequence with its context. What antigen it recognizes has not been identified. No much larger clone exists at a distance of one base, and base qualities are not known. The data belong to a study of control samples from healthy donors and cancer patients (dated by TCRdb to the early 2020s). Measured from the cysteine to the phenylalanine, the CDR3 is 16 residues long. The DNA shown is the 48-base CDR3, in frame from base 1. Reading the germline V gene gives CDR1 SGHTA and CDR2 FQGNSA. The germline V end is reduced by 3 bases and the J end by 3 bases; junction bases left unmatched: 4. The receptor library was made with the immunoSEQ multiplex PCR assay. TCRdb mirrors the immuneACCESS table, restricted to in-frame sequences. Some clones are absent from its copies; in checked studies, under half trace to an unresolved V gene, and the reason for the others is unknown. The sample table lists fewer than 200,000 clones, approximately 94% of them with a count of one. The ten biggest clones cover roughly 1.3% of the sample.

The rearrangement joined TRBV7-2 to TRBJ2-1; a stretch of 11 junction bases matches TRBD2. The origin of this receptor is a young man in good health. Material for sequencing was blood. The CDR3 region reads CASSFKTSGVYNEQFF. The nucleotide sequence is given as TGTGCCAGCAGCTTTAAGACTAGCGGGGTCTACAATGAGCAGTTCTTC.